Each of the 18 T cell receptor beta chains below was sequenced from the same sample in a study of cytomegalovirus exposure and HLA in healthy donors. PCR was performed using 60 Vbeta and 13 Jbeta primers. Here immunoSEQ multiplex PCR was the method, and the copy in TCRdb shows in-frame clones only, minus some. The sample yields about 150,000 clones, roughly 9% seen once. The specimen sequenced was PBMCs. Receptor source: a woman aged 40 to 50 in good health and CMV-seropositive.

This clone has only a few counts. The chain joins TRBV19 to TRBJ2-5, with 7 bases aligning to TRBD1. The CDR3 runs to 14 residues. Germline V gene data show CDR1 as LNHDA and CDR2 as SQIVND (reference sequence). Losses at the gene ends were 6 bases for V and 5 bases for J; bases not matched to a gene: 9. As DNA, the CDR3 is TGTGCCAGTAGACAGGTAGGGGGCGAGGAGACCCAGTACTTC. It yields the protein CASRQVGGEETQYF.

CDR3 coding DNA: TGTGCCAGCAGTTATCAGGGCGAAGGGGTTGATGGCTACACCTTC. Protein product: CASSYQGEGVDGYTF. V is TRBV6-5 and J is TRBJ1-2; D perhaps matches TRBD1 (5 bases). V was pared by 3 bases and J by 6 bases, with 17 bases between. There are 15 residues in the CDR3. Germline loops: CDR1 MNHEY, CDR2 SVGAGI.

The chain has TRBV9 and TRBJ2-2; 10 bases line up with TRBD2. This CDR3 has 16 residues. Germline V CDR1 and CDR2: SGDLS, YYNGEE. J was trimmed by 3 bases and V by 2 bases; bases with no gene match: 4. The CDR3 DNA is TGTGCCAGCAGCGTGAGCGGGGGGGCCTACACCGGGGAGCTGTTTTTT. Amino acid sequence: CASSVSGGAYTGELFF.

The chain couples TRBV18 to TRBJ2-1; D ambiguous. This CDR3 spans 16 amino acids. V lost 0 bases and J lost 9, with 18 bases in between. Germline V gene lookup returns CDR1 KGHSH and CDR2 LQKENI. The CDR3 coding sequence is TGTGCCAGCTCACCACCCTCTAGAGAGAGTTTTATTGAGCAGTTCTTC. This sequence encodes CASSPPSRESFIEQFF.

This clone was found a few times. CDR3 region: CAISESYRASLPGYTF. The CDR3 DNA is TGTGCCATCAGTGAGTCATACAGGGCCTCCCTTCCTGGCTACACCTTC. V and J are TRBV10-3 and TRBJ1-2; a weak D match, TRBD1 (6 bases). In germline, CDR1 is ENHRY, CDR2 SYGVKD. There are 16 residues in the CDR3. V lost 0 bases and J 7 bases, leaving 18 bases between the germline ends.

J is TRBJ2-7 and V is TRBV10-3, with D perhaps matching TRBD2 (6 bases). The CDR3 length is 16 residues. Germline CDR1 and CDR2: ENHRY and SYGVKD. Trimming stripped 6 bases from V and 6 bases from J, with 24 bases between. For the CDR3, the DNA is TGTGCCATCAGCCGGCCCCGGGGGACGGAGTTGGGCGAGCAGTACTTC. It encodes CAISRPRGTELGEQYF.

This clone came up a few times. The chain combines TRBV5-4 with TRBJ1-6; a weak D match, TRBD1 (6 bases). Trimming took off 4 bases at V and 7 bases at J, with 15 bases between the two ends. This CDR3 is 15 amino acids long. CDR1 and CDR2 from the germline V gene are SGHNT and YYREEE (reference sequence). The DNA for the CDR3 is TGTGCCAGCAGCGGTCAACAGGGAAGGAATTCACCCCTCCACTTT. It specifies CASSGQQGRNSPLHF. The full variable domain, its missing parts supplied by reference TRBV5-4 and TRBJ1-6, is ETGVTQSPTHLIKTRGQQVTLRCSSQSGHNTVSWYQQALGQGPQFIFQYYREEENGRGNFPPRFSGLQFPNYSSELNVNALELDDSALYLCASSGQQGRNSPLHFGNGTRLTVT.

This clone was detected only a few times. This CDR3 is CASSSRTGSNEKLFF. CDR3 nucleotides: TGTGCCAGCAGCTCGAGGACAGGGTCTAATGAAAAACTGTTTTTT. The rearrangement uses TRBV7-8 and TRBJ1-4; 8 bases agree with TRBD1. There are 15 residues in the CDR3. V gave up 4 bases and J gave up 3 bases; unmatched junction bases: 4. The germline CDR1 and CDR2 sequences are SGHVS and FQNEAQ.

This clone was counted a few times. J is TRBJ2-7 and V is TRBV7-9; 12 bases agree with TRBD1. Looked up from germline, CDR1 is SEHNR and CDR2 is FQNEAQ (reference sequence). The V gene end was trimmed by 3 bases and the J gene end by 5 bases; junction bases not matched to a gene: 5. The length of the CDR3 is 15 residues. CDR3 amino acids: CASSFFGTGGNEQYF. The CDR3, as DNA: TGTGCCAGCAGCTTTTTCGGGACAGGGGGCAACGAGCAGTACTTC.

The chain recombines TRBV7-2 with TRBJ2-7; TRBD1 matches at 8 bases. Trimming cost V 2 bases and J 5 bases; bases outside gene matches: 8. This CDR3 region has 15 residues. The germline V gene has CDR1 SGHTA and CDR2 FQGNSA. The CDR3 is CASSLRTGTRHEQYF. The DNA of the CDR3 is TGTGCCAGCAGCTTAAGGACAGGGACTCGCCACGAGCAGTACTTC. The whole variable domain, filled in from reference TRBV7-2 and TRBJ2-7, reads GAGVSQSPSNKVTEKGKDVELRCDPISGHTALYWYRQSLGQGLEFLIYFQGNSAPDKSGLPSDRFSAERTGGSVSTLTIQRTQQEDSAVYLCASSLRTGTRHEQYFGPGTRLTVT.

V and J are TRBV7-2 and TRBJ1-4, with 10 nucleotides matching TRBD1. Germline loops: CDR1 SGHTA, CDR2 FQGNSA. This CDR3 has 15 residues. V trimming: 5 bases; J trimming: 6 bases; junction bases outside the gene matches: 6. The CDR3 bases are TGTGCCAGCAGCGCCCCCGGGACAGGGGATGAAAAACTGTTTTTT. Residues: CASSAPGTGDEKLFF.

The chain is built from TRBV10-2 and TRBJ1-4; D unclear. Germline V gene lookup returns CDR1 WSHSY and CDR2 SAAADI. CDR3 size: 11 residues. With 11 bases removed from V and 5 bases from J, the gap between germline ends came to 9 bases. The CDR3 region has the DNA TGCGCCGCCGGTCAAAATGAAAAACTGTTTTTT. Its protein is CAAGQNEKLFF.

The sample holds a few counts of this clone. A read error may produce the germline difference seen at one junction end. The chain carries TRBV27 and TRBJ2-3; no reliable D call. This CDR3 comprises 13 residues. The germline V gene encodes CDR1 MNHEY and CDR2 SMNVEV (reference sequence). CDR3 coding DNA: TGTGCCAGAAGTTTGCTAAGCACAGATAAGCAGTATTTT. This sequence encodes CARSLLSTDKQYF.

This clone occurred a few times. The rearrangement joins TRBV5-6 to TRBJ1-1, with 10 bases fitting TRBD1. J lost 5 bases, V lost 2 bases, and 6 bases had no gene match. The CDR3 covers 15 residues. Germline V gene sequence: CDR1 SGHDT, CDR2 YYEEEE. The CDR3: CASSFPGQGKTEAFF. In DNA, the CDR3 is TGTGCCAGCAGCTTCCCGGGACAGGGGAAGACTGAAGCTTTCTTT.

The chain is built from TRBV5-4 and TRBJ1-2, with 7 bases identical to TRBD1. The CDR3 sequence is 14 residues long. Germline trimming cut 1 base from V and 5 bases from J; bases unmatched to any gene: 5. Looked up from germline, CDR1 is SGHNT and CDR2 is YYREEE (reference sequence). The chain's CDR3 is CASSLRTGSYGYTF. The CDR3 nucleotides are TGTGCCAGCAGCTTGAGGACAGGCAGTTATGGCTACACCTTC.

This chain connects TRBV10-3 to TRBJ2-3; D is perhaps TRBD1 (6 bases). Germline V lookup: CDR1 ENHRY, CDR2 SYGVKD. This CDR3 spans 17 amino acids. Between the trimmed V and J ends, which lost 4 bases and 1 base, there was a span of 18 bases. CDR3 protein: CAISGTGQRSGTDTQYF. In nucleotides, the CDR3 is TGTGCCATCAGTGGCACGGGACAAAGGAGTGGCACAGATACGCAGTATTTT.

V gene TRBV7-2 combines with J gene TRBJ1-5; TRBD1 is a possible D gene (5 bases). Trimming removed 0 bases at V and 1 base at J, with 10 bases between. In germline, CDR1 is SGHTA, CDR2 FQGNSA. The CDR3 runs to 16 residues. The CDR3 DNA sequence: TGTGCCAGCAGCTTAGCGGTGGCAGGGAGCAATCAGCCCCAGCATTTT. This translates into CASSLAVAGSNQPQHF.

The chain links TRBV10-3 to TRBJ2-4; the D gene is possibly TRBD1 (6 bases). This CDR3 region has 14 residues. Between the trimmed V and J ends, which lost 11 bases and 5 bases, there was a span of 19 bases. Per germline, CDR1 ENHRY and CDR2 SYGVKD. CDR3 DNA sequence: TGTGCCCTCCTCGAACAGGGTAGGGAAAACATTCAGTACTTC. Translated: CALLEQGRENIQYF.